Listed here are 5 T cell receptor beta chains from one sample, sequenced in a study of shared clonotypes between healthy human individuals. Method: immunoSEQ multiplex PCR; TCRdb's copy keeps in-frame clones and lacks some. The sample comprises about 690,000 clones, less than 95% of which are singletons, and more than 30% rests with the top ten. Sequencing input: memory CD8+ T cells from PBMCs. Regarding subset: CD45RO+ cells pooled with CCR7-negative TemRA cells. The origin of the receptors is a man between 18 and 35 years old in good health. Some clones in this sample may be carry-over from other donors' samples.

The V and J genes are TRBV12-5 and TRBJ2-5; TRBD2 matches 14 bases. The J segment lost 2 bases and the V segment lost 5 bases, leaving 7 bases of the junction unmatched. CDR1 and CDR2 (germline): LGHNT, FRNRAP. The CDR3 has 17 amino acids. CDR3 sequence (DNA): TGTGCTAGTGGTCTGGGACTAGCGGGAGTTGGGCAAGAGACCCAGTACTTC. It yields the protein CASGLGLAGVGQETQYF. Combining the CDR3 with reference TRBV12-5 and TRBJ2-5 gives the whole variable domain DARVTQTPRHKVTEMGQEVTMRCQPILGHNTVFWYRQTMMQGLELLAYFRNRAPLDDSGMPKDRFSAEMPDATLATLKIQPSEPRDSAVYFCASGLGLAGVGQETQYFGPGTRLLVL.

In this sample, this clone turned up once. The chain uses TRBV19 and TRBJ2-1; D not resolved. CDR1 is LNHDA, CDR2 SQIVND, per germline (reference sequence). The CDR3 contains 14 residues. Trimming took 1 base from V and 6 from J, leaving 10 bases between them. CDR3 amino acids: CASSIASRINEQFF. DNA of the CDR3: TGTGCCAGTAGTATAGCTTCTAGGATCAATGAGCAGTTCTTC.

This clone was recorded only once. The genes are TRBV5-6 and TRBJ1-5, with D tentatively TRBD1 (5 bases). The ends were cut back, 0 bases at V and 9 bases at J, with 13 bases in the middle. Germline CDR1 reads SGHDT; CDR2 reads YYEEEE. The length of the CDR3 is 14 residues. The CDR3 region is CASSLGGAEWPQHF. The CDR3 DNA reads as TGTGCCAGCAGCTTGGGAGGGGCTGAATGGCCCCAGCATTTT.

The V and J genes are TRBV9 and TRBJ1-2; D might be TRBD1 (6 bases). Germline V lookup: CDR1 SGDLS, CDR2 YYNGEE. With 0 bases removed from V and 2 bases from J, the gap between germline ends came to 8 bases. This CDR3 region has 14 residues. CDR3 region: CASSVGGRNYGYTF. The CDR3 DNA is TGTGCCAGCAGCGTAGGGGGGCGAAACTATGGCTACACCTTC.

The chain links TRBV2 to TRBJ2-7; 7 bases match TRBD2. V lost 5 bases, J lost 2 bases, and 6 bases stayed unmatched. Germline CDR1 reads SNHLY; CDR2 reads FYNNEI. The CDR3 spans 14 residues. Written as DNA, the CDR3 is TGTGCCAGCAGTAAGACGGGAGGTACCTACGAGCAGTACTTC. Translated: CASSKTGGTYEQYF.